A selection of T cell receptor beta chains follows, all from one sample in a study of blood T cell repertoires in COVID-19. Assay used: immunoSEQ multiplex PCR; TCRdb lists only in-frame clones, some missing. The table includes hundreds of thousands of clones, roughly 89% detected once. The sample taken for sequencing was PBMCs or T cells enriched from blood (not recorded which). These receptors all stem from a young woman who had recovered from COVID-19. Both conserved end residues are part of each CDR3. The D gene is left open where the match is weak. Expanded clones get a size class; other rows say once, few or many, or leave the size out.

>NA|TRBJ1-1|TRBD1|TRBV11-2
TGTGCCAGCAGCTCTACCGGGACAGGGATAACTGAAGCTTTCTTT
CASSSTGTGITEAFF
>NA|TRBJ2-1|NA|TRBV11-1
TGTGCCAGCAGCTTAGGCGATAGCTACTCCTACAATGAGCAGTTCTTC
CASSLGDSYSYNEQFF
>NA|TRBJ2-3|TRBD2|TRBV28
TGTGCCAGCAGACTAGCGGGAGCAGATACGCAGTATTTT
CASRLAGADTQYF
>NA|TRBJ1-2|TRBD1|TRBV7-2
TGTGCCAGCAGCGTAAACCGGGACAGGGTCTATGGCTACACCTTC
CASSVNRDRVYGYTF
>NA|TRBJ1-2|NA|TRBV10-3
TGTGCCATCAGTAGGACAGAAGACTATGGCTACACCTTC
CAISRTEDYGYTF
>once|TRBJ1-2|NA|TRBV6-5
TGTGCCAGCAGTTTGGGGACACCTCCGAACTATGGCTACACCTTC
CASSLGTPPNYGYTF
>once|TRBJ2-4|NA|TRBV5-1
TGCGCCAGCAGCCCCGGACATTCGGTCCCGGTCATTCAGTACTTC
CASSPGHSVPVIQYF
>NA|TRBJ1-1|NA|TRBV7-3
TGTGCCAGCAGCCCCCACCGTGGGGCGGACACTGAAGCTTTCTTT
CASSPHRGADTEAFF
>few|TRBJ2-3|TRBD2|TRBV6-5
TGTGCCAGCAGACGGCTAGCGGGGACCCTCGATACGCAGTATTTT
CASRRLAGTLDTQYF
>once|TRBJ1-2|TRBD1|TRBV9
TGTGCCAGCAGCGGTATATTCCCACCAGGCTGGGGACAGAATAACTATGGCTACACCTTC
CASSGIFPPGWGQNNYGYTF
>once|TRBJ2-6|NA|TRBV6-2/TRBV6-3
TGTGCCAGCAGTCCCGGTTACTCTGGGGCCAACGTCCTGACTTTC
CASSPGYSGANVLTF
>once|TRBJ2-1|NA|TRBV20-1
TGCAGTGCTAGTTCCCACGAACTAGAGAACTCCTACAATGAGCAGTTCTTC
CSASSHELENSYNEQFF
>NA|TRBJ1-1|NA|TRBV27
TGTGCCAGCAGTCCCTCTCGGGGGGAAACGAACACTGAAGCTTTCTTT
CASSPSRGETNTEAFF
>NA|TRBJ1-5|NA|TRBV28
TGTGCCAGCAGTCTCGACAGCAATAGCAATCAGCCCCAGCATTTT
CASSLDSNSNQPQHF
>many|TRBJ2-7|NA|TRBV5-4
TGTGCCAGCAGCTTGCGTACAGTGCAGAACTACGAGCAGTACTTC
CASSLRTVQNYEQYF
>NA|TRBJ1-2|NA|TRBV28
TGTGCCAGCAGTTTAGGCACAGTCGGCTATGGCTACACCTTC
CASSLGTVGYGYTF
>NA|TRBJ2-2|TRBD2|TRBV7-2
TGTGCCAGCAGCTTCTCGCGGGGGTACACCGGGGAGCTGTTTTTT
CASSFSRGYTGELFF
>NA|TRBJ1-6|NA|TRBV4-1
TGCGCCAGCAGCCAACAGGGGTCGGATAATTCACCCCTCCACTTT
CASSQQGSDNSPLHF
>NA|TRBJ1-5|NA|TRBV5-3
TGTGCCAGAAGCTTGGAGAGGGTGGGGAATCAGCCCCAGCATTTT
CARSLERVGNQPQHF
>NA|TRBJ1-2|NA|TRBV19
TGTGCCAGTAGTATATCTCCAGGGGTCTCATGGGGCTACACCTTC
CASSISPGVSWGYTF
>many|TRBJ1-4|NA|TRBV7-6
TGTGCCAGCAGCCCGACCCAGGCGGGAACTAATGAAAAACTGTTTTTT
CASSPTQAGTNEKLFF
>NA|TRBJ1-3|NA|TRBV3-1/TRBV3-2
TGTGCCAGCAGCCTCCTATCCCGGGACACCATATATTTT
CASSLLSRDTIYF
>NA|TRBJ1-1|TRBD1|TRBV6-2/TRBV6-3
TGTGCCAGCAGTGGGACAGCAAAAGGCAACACTGAAGCTTTCTTT
CASSGTAKGNTEAFF
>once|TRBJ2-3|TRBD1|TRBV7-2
TGTGCCAGCAGCTCCTGGACAGGCCCAGATACGCAGTATTTT
CASSSWTGPDTQYF
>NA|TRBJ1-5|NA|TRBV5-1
TGCGCCAGCAGCTTGGTGCGGGTTTGGGTCAACGATCAGCCCCAGCATTTT
CASSLVRVWVNDQPQHF
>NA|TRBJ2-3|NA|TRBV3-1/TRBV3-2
TGTGCCAGCAGCCGGGGGCGCGGGAGCGGCACAGATACGCAGTATTTT
CASSRGRGSGTDTQYF
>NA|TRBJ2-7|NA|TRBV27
TGTGCCAGCAGCCTCGTAATAGGGGCTTCCTACGAGCAGTACTTC
CASSLVIGASYEQYF